These 14 T cell receptor beta chains were sequenced from one sample in a study of CD8 T cells in ankylosing spondylitis. MiXCR, applied by TCRdb to the 5' RACE reads, yields one record per CDR3 protein. The sample has around 280,000 distinct CDR3 sequences, 15% to 25% seen once. Sequencing used blood, either unsorted or a sorted T cell fraction (not recorded which). The origin of the receptors is a male donor with ankylosing spondylitis or in good health (not recorded which).

This chain connects TRBV12-3 or TRBV12-4 to TRBJ2-7; D gene uncertain. V gave up 5 bases and J gave up 3 bases, with 11 bases separating them. This CDR3 has 13 residues. This CDR3 reads CASSLTDGYEQYV. The CDR3 nucleotides read TGTGCCAGCAGTCTCACCGACGGCTACGAGCAGTACGTC.

This clonotype has just a few counts. This chain joins TRBV28 and TRBJ2-3, with D perhaps matching TRBD1 (6 bases). CDR3 length equals 15 residues. The V end was cut by 10 bases, the J end by 4 bases, with 21 bases between. The germline V gene has CDR1 MDHEN and CDR2 SYDVKM. CDR3 loop: CATRGHQGHADTQYF. Written as DNA, the CDR3 is TGTGCCACCAGGGGCCACCAGGGTCACGCAGATACGCAGTATTTT.

The chain combines TRBV5-1 with TRBJ2-3; 10 bases are a match to TRBD2. Trimming removed 5 bases from V and 3 bases from J; junction bases left unmatched: 6. This CDR3 is 15 amino acids long. Germline V gene lookup returns CDR1 SGHRS and CDR2 YFSETQ. The CDR3 spells CASSQASGGTDTQYF. CDR3 sequence (DNA): TGCGCCAGCAGTCAGGCTAGCGGGGGAACAGATACGCAGTATTTT.

This clonotype was counted at least ten times. The CDR3 loop is CASRGANEKLFF. In DNA form, the CDR3 reads TGTGCCAGCCGGGGGGCCAATGAAAAACTGTTTTTT. The genes are TRBV12-3 or TRBV12-4 and TRBJ1-4, with a possible D match to TRBD1 (6 bases). The V gene lost 8 bases and the J gene lost 5 bases, with 9 bases spanning the gap. This CDR3 is built from 12 residues.

The chain has TRBV20-1 and TRBJ2-5, with 7 bases lining up with TRBD2. This CDR3 contains 12 residues. Germline-derived CDR1 and CDR2 are DFQATT and SNEGSKA (reference sequence). The V and J ends lost 6 bases and 4 bases, in that order; junction bases with no gene match: 5. CDR3 residues: CSARLAVETQYF. Written as DNA, the CDR3 is TGCAGTGCCCGGCTAGCGGTAGAGACCCAGTACTTC.

Many counts were recorded for this clonotype. The gene calls are TRBV20-1 and TRBJ2-5; 8 nucleotides match TRBD2. Germline V gene sequence: CDR1 DFQATT, CDR2 SNEGSKA (reference sequence). V gave up 0 bases and J gave up 1 base; unmatched junction bases: 4. The CDR3 runs 15 residues. The CDR3, as DNA: TGCAGTGCTAGAGATGAGCGGGAGCTCCAAGAGACCCAGTACTTC. It specifies CSARDERELQETQYF.

The rearrangement joins TRBV7-6 to TRBJ2-6; tentatively, D is TRBD1 (6 bases). CDR3 length: 17 residues. The V gene lost 5 bases and the J gene lost 0 bases, with 14 bases spanning the gap. CDR1 SGHVS and CDR2 FNYEAQ come from the germline V gene. The CDR3, as DNA: TGTGCCAGCAGCGACTTACAGGGCCCCTCTGGGGCCAACGTCCTGACTTTC. This encodes CASSDLQGPSGANVLTF.

Details on this clonotype: An end of the junction differs from the germline gene, which may be a read error. The rearrangement joins TRBV5-1 to TRBJ2-1, with D perhaps TRBD1 (6 bases). There are 14 residues in the CDR3. The V gene's germline CDR1 is SGHRS and CDR2 YFSETQ. As DNA, the CDR3 is TGCGCCAGCAGCCAGGACAGAAGGGGCAATGAGCAGTTATTT. It codes for CASSQDRRGNEQLF.

There are many counts of this clonotype. The chain has TRBV5-1 and TRBJ2-2; 7 positions agree with TRBD1. CDR1 is SGHRS and CDR2 is YFSETQ in the germline V gene. CDR3 length equals 16 residues. The V gene end was trimmed by 0 bases and the J gene end by 0 bases; junction bases not matched to a gene: 2. The CDR3 sequence: CASSLGTGANTGELFF. CDR3 nucleotide sequence: TGCGCCAGCAGCTTGGGGACAGGTGCGAACACCGGGGAGCTGTTTTTT.

This clonotype was counted only a few times. J is TRBJ2-1 and V is TRBV12-3 or TRBV12-4; TRBD2 matches 7 bases. This CDR3 is built from 14 residues. V lost 6 bases and J lost 8; bases outside the gene matches: 10. In DNA form, the CDR3 reads TGTGCCAGCAGGAGATTGGGAGGGGTCGATGAGCAGTTCTTC. Amino acids: CASRRLGGVDEQFF.

Only a few counts were recorded for this clonotype. CDR3 protein: CASSEVWVNQPQHF. DNA of the CDR3: TGTGCCAGCAGTGAAGTTTGGGTGAATCAGCCCCAGCATTTT. The chain joins TRBV6-1 to TRBJ1-5; no reliable D call. V was clipped by 1 base and J by 4 bases, with 8 bases between them. The CDR3 runs 14 residues. Germline V gene sequence: CDR1 MNHNS, CDR2 SASEGT.

This clonotype has more than one count but fewer than ten. The chain is built from TRBV6-2 or TRBV6-3 and TRBJ1-1, with TRBD1 identical over 8 bases. V was pared by 5 bases and J by 4 bases, with 12 bases of the junction left unmatched. Germline loops: CDR1 MNHEY, CDR2 SVGEGT. The CDR3 spans 16 residues. The CDR3 here is CASSIQQGEVGTEAFF. CDR3 bases: TGTGCCAGCAGTATACAACAGGGGGAAGTAGGCACTGAAGCTTTCTTT.

This clonotype came up many times. The rearrangement joins TRBV20-1 to TRBJ2-2; 10 bases line up with TRBD1. Germline values: CDR1 DFQATT, CDR2 SNEGSKA (reference sequence). The CDR3 consists of 15 residues. The V segment lost 7 bases and the J segment 3 bases; nucleotides outside the gene matches: 8. The CDR3 DNA is TGCAGTGTCCCCAGGGGGACAGGGGACACCGGGGAGCTGTTTTTT. This gives the protein CSVPRGTGDTGELFF.

This clonotype has ten or more counts. Here the CDR3 DNA reads TGCGCCAGCAGCTTGATGGGACAGGGTTTCGGAAGCACTGAAGCTTTCTTT. The encoded protein is CASSLMGQGFGSTEAFF. The gene calls are TRBV5-1 and TRBJ1-1, with 9 bases identical to TRBD1. The length of the CDR3 is 17 residues. V shed 1 base and J 4 bases; nucleotides not matched to a gene: 11. Germline CDR1 is SGHRS and CDR2 is YFSETQ. Variable domain in full (rest from reference TRBV5-1 and TRBJ1-1): KAGVTQTPRYLIKTRGQQVTLSCSPISGHRSVSWYQQTPGQGLQFLFEYFSETQRNKGNFPGRFSGRQFSNSRSEMNVSTLELGDSALYLCASSLMGQGFGSTEAFFGQGTRLTVV.